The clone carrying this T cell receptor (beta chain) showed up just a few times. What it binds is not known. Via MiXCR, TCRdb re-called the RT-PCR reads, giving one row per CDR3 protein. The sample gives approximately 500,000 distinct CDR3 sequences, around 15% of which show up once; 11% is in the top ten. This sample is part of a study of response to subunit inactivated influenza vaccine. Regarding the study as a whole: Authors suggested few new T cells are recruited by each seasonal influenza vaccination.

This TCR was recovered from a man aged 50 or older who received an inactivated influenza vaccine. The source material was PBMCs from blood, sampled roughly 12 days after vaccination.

The DNA for the CDR3 is TGTGCCAGCAGCCAAGAGGCAGGGGGCACTGAAGCTTTCTTT. Amino acids: CASSQEAGGTEAFF. J is TRBJ1-1 and V is TRBV3-1; TRBD1 matches at 7 bases. This CDR3 is built from 14 residues. Germline V lookup: CDR1 LGHDT, CDR2 YNNKEL (reference sequence). The V gene end was trimmed by 0 bases and the J gene end by 4 bases; junction bases not matched to a gene: 2. Complete variable domain (other parts from reference TRBV3-1 and TRBJ1-1): DTAVSQTPKYLVTQMGNDKSIKCEQNLGHDTMYWYKQDSKKFLKIMFSYNNKELIINETVPNRFSPKSPDKAHLNLHINSLELGDSAVYFCASSQEAGGTEAFFGQGTRLTVV.